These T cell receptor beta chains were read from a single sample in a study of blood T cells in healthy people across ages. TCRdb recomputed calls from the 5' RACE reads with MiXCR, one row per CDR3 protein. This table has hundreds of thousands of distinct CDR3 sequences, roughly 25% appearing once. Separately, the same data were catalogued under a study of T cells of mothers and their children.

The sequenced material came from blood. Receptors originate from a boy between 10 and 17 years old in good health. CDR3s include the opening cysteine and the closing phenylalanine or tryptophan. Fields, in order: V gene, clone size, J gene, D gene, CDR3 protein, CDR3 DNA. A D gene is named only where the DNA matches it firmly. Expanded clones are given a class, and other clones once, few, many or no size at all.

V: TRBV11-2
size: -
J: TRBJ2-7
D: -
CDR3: CASSSPDRGTYEQYF
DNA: TGTGCCAGCAGCTCCCCCGATCGGGGGACGTACGAGCAGTACTTC

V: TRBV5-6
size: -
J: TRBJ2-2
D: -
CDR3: CASSWGGRNTGELFF
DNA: TGTGCCAGCAGCTGGGGGGGGCGAAACACCGGGGAGCTGTTTTTT

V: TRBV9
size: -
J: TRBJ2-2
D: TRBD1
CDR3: CASSVDDRGSTGELFF
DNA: TGTGCCAGCAGCGTAGACGACAGGGGAAGCACCGGGGAGCTGTTTTTT

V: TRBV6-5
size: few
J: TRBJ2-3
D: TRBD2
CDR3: CASSSSTSGRGTDTQYF
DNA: TGTGCCAGCAGTTCCTCGACTAGCGGGAGGGGGACAGATACGCAGTATTTT

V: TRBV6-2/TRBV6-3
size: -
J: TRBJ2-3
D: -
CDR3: CASSYDASLADTQYF
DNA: TGTGCCAGCAGTTACGATGCTAGCTTGGCAGATACGCAGTATTTT

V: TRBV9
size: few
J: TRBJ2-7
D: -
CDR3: CASSVNRGGEQYF
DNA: TGTGCCAGCAGCGTGAACAGGGGAGGCGAGCAGTACTTC

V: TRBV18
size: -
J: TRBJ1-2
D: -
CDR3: CASSPNHSAGYGYTF
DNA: TGTGCCAGCTCACCAAATCACTCCGCTGGCTATGGCTACACCTTC

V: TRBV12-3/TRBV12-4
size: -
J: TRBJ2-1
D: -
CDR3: CASSLASLPQQFF
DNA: TGTGCCAGCAGTTTGGCGTCCCTTCCTCAGCAGTTCTTC

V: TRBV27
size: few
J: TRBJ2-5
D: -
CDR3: CASSSNSQRGTQYF
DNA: TGTGCCAGCAGTTCCAACAGCCAACGGGGGACCCAGTACTTC

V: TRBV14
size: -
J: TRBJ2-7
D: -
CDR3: CASSQHAEGSYEQYF
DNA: TGTGCCAGCAGCCAACACGCCGAGGGGAGCTACGAGCAGTACTTC

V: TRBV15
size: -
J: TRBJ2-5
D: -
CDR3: CATSNRVGETQYF
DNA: TGTGCCACCAGTAACAGGGTGGGGGAGACCCAGTACTTC

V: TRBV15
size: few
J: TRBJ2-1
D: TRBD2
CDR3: CATSRDFISGGSNNEQFF
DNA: TGTGCCACCAGCAGAGATTTCATAAGCGGGGGCAGCAACAATGAGCAGTTCTTC

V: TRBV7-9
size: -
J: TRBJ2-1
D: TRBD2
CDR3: CASSSGLGGRNEQFF
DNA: TGTGCCAGCAGCTCCGGACTAGGAGGTAGGAATGAGCAGTTCTTC

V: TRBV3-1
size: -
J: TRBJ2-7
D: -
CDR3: CASTGAVSSYEQYF
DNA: TGTGCCAGCACTGGGGCCGTTAGCTCCTACGAGCAGTACTTC

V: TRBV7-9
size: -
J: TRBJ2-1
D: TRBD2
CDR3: CASSGRTSGTSNEQFF
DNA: TGTGCCAGCAGCGGAAGGACTAGCGGGACTAGTAATGAGCAGTTCTTC

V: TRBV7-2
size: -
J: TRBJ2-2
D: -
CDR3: CASRGGVAGELFF
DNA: TGTGCCTCGAGGGGGGGCGTGGCCGGGGAGCTGTTTTTT

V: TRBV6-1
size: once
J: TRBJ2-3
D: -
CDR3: CASSEALPGAISTDTQYF
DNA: TGTGCCAGCAGTGAAGCGCTTCCAGGGGCTATTTCCACAGATACGCAGTATTTT

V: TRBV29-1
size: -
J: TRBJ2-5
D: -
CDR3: CSVEDLRGQGETQYF
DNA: TGCAGCGTTGAAGATCTCCGGGGGCAAGGGGAGACCCAGTACTTC

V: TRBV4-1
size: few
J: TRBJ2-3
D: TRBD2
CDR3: CASSQALADYTDTQYF
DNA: TGCGCCAGCAGCCAAGCACTAGCGGACTACACAGATACGCAGTATTTT

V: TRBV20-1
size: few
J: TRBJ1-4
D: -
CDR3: CSGTRPNEKLFF
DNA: TGCAGTGGAACGCGACCTAATGAAAAACTGTTTTTT

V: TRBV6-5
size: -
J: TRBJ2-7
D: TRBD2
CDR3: CASSYPKITGGSYEQYF
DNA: TGTGCCAGCAGTTACCCTAAGATCACCGGGGGGTCCTACGAGCAGTACTTC

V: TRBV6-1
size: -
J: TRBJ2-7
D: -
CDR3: CASRRGVNYEQYF
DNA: TGTGCCAGCAGACGGGGCGTAAACTACGAGCAGTACTTC

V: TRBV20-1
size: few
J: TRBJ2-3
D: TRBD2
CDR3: CSVRTSGQDTQYF
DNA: TGCAGTGTTCGGACTAGCGGACAAGATACGCAGTATTTT

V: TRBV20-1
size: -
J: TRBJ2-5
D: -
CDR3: CSARAGGVETQYF
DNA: TGCAGTGCTAGAGCGGGGGGCGTGGAGACCCAGTACTTC

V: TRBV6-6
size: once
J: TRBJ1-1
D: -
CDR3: CAGSYSRGETEAFF
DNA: TGTGCCGGCAGTTACTCGAGGGGGGAAACTGAAGCTTTCTTT

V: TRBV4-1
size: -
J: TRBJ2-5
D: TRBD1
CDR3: CASSQEFWVRRGPETQYF
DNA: TGCGCCAGCAGCCAAGAGTTCTGGGTGCGCAGGGGGCCAGAGACCCAGTACTTC

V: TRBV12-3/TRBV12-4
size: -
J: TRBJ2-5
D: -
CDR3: CASSFGRGLRETQYF
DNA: TGTGCCAGCAGTTTCGGGAGGGGGCTAAGGGAGACCCAGTACTTC

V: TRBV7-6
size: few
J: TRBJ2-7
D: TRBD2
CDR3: CASSIELGTSYEQYF
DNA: TGTGCCAGCAGCATCGAATTAGGGACTAGCTACGAGCAGTACTTC

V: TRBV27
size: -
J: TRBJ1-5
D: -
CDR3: CASTVGTGARYSNQPQHF
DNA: TGTGCCAGCACCGTTGGAACCGGGGCAAGATATAGCAATCAGCCCCAGCATTTT

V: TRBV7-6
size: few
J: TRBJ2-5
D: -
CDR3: CASSLLAGKGETQYF
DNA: TGTGCCAGCAGCTTACTTGCAGGGAAGGGAGAGACCCAGTACTTC

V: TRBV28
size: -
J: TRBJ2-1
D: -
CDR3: CASRHGLVQFF
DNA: TGTGCCAGCAGGCATGGCCTTGTGCAGTTCTTC

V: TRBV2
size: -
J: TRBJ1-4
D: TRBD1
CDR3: CASASQGQGNEKLFF
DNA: TGTGCCAGCGCTAGTCAGGGACAGGGCAATGAAAAACTGTTTTTT

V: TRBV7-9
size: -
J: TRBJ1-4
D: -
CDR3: CASSPGQATNEKLFF
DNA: TGTGCCAGCAGCCCTGGACAAGCAACTAATGAAAAACTGTTTTTT

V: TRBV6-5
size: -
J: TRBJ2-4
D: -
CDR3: CASSPGVGKNIQYF
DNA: TGTGCCAGCAGTCCGGGGGTGGGCAAAAACATTCAGTACTTC

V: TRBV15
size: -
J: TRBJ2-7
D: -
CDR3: CATSNGRSYEQYF
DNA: TGTGCCACCAGCAATGGACGCTCCTACGAGCAGTACTTC

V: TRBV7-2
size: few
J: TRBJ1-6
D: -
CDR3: CASSPGTDRLTPLHF
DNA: TGTGCCAGCAGCCCCGGGACGGATCGCTTGACACCCCTCCACTTT

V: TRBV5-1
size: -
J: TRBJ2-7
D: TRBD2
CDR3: CASSQGLAATYEQYF
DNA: TGCGCCAGCAGCCAAGGACTAGCGGCAACCTACGAGCAGTACTTC

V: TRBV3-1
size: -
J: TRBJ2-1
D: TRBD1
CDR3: CASSGQGANEQFF
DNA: TGTGCCAGCAGCGGACAGGGGGCGAATGAGCAGTTCTTC

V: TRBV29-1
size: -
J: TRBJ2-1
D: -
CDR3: CSVDKGISEQFF
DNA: TGCAGCGTTGATAAGGGAATCTCTGAGCAGTTCTTC

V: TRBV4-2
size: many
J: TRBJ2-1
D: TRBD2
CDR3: CASSSAGGSSYNEQFF
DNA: TGTGCCAGCAGCTCGGCGGGGGGCTCGTCCTACAATGAGCAGTTCTTC

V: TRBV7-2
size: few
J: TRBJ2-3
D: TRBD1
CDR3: CASSPGGSADTQYF
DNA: TGTGCCAGCAGCCCAGGGGGCTCCGCGGATACGCAGTATTTT

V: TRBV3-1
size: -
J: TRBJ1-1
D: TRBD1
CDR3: CASSPGTGDYTEAFF
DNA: TGTGCCAGCAGCCCCGGGACAGGGGACTACACTGAAGCTTTCTTT

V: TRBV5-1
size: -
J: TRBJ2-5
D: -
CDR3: CASAVTSYQETQYF
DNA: TGCGCCAGCGCCGTTACCTCGTACCAAGAGACCCAGTACTTC

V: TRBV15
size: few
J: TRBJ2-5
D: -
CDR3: CATSRVPGETQYF
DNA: TGTGCCACCAGCAGAGTGCCGGGAGAGACCCAGTACTTC

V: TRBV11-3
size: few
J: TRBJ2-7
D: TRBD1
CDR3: CASSLDRDSRGVYEQYF
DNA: TGTGCCAGCAGCTTAGACCGGGACAGTCGGGGAGTCTACGAGCAGTACTTC

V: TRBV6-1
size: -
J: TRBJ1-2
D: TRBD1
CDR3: CASSETTGASYGYTF
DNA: TGTGCCAGCAGTGAAACGACAGGGGCTAGCTATGGCTACACCTTC

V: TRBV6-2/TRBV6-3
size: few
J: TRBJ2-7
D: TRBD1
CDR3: CASTRSRTGTYEQYF
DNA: TGTGCCAGCACCAGGAGCCGGACAGGGACCTACGAGCAGTACTTC

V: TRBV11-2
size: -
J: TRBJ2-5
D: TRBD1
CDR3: CASSLIRGPPETQYF
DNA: TGTGCCAGCAGCTTGATCAGGGGGCCCCCAGAGACCCAGTACTTC

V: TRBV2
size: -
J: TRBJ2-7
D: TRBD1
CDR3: CASTRDRGGYEQYF
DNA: TGTGCCAGCACCCGGGACAGGGGCGGCTACGAGCAGTACTTC

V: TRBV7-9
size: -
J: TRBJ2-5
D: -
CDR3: CASSLVPVQETQYF
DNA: TGTGCCAGCAGCTTAGTACCTGTGCAAGAGACCCAGTACTTC

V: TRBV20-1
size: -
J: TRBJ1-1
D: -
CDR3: CSARGAVNTEAFF
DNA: TGCAGTGCTAGAGGCGCAGTTAACACTGAAGCTTTCTTT

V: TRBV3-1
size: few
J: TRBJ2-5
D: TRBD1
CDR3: CASSQTGGQAWETQYF
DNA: TGTGCCAGCAGCCAAACAGGGGGCCAGGCTTGGGAGACCCAGTACTTC

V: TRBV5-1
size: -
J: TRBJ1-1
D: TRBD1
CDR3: CASTSGDRGMNTEAFF
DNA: TGCGCCAGCACGTCCGGGGACAGGGGCATGAACACTGAAGCTTTCTTT